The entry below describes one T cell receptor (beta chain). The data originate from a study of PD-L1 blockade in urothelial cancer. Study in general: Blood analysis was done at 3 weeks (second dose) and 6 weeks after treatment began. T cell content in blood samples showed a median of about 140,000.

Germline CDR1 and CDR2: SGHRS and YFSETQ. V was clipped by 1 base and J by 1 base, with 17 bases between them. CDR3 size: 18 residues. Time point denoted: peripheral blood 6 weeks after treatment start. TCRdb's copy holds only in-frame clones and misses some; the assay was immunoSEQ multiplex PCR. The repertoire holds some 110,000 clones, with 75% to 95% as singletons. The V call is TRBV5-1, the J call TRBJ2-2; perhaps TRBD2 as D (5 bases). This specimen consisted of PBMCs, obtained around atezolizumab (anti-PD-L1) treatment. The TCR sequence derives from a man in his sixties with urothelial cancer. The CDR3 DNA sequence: TGCGCCAGCAGCTTGATTGGCTTATACGGGGAGAACACCGGGGAGCTGTTTTTT. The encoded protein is CASSLIGLYGENTGELFF.